The following is a T cell receptor (beta chain) sequence with its context. The antigen is not known. The junction shows a germline mismatch at one end, possibly a read error. With around 500 ng total RNA as template and a constant-region primer, TCR beta cDNA was made. Investigators got TCR beta libraries out of three nested multiplex PCR rounds, done with slightly modified ARM-PCR. A C-beta reverse primer and TRBV1-TRBV30 forward primers served in each of the first two PCR rounds, at ten to eleven cycles apiece. A single record per CDR3 protein comes from TCRdb applying MiXCR to the multiplex PCR reads. The sample lists about 20,000 distinct CDR3 sequences, around 77% seen once, with approximately 36% in the top ten. Without any cell sorting, about 20-32 mg of bulk tissue yielded co-extracted RNA and DNA. The patients had histopathologically diagnosed primary liver carcinoma, and their disease was treated by surgical resection.

Germline V CDR1 and CDR2: MNHEY, SVGAGI. CDR3 size: 15 residues. The data were obtained in a study of tumor-infiltrating lymphocytes in primary liver carcinoma. In the study overall: Aged between 30 and 69 years, the patients were men and women.

Study-level points and caveats: It was tumor-adjacent and tumor-blood pairs that overlapped less than tumor region pairs did. Only about 7-24% of top clones appeared in all five tumor regions.

The sample consisted of liver tumor tissue from sampling region 4. Subset specified: tumor region T4, right-lateral pole. The origin of this receptor is a woman aged 25-40 years with primary liver carcinoma and hepatitis B virus infection. The chain recombines TRBV6-5 with TRBJ2-6; TRBD1 might be the D (5 bases). This CDR3 reads CASRLQAFGANVLTF. Written as DNA, the CDR3 is TGTGCCAGCAGACTACAGGCGTTTGGGGCCAACGTCCTGACATTC.